The T cell receptor (beta chain) described here comes from a study of T cells after yellow fever vaccination (dated by TCRdb to about 2019). Regarding the study in general: Libraries from fractions with low cell numbers were prepared with the SMART-Seq v4 Ultra Low Input RNA kit. To track T-cell clones before and after primary and booster YFV17D yellow fever vaccination, bulk TCR alpha and beta repertoires were sequenced longitudinally. Two healthy male donors, one aged 18 to 30 and one aged 30 to 40 years, were included in the cohort. Blood was drawn at multiple timepoints before and after primary and secondary immunization, with bulk PBMC replicates and cell subsets isolated. The research as a whole found: Computational filtering was required because FACS-sorted repertoires could contain abundant contaminating clonotypes from the bulk population. After the booster, most of the clones that had expanded following primary vaccination were detected again (around 97% of CD4 and 80% to 90% of CD8), which suggests that memory was broadly maintained. Because only a couple of donors were included in the study, the extent to which the findings can be generalized is limited. A small share of clonotypes was detected in both CD4 and CD8 compartments, with the overlap likely arising from convergent recombination. The secondary T-cell response was weaker than the primary response but faster, peaking on day 5 instead of day 15.

On this clonotype: Its recognized antigen is unknown. Base quality data are lacking; no much larger clone is found one base away.

TCR cDNA was synthesized by 5'RACE template switching, which introduced a universal primer site and unique molecular identifiers. Priming for cDNA synthesis came from both the TCR alpha and TCR beta constant segments. Library amplification used two PCR steps, and the second PCR step added sample barcodes and sequencing adapters. Sequencing of libraries was done on Illumina HiSeq 2500 (2x100 bp) or NovaSeq (2x150 bp). The authors' pipeline ran thus. MIGEC was used to demultiplex reads and collapse the reads into UMI consensus sequences, and MiXCR was used for V(D)J alignment. Vaccine-responding clonotypes were identified with edgeR using replicate PBMC samples, with FDR below 0.01 and a log2 fold change above 5 up to day 15 being required. CD4 or CD8 identity was assigned to each bulk clonotype according to whether the clonotype was present at higher abundance in the sequenced CD4 repertoire or the sequenced CD8 repertoire. The public sequencing data were trimmed at Q25 with fastp and processed into clonotypes with MiXCR by TCRdb, which kept only in-frame beta chains. Rows merge per CDR3 protein into single entries with the most common DNA and genes. TCRdb, rather than the study authors, made the V and J calls. A total of about 550,000 distinct CDR3 sequences appear in this sample, approximately 21% of them only once. The ten largest clones take up 13% to 15% of the sample.

Per the publication, the treatment or condition label means: live attenuated yellow fever vaccine strain. At each blood-draw timepoint, two biological replicates of bulk PBMCs were obtained. PBMCs were isolated from peripheral blood using a standard Ficoll-Paque protocol. TriZol was used to extract RNA from bulk PBMCs, CD4 and CD8 fractions, and dextramer-positive and dextramer-negative fractions. There are 13 amino acids in the CDR3, from cysteine to phenylalanine inclusive. Of the read, only the CDR3 DNA is kept; its 39 bases are in frame from base 1. V is shortened by 7 bases, J by 2 bases, and the region joining them spans 8 bases. The germline V gene supplies CDR1 ENHRY and CDR2 SYGVKD.

This sequence was found in a man aged 30-40 years who received the YFV17D yellow fever vaccine. The material was PBMCs, obtained 15 days after the yellow fever booster vaccination. Here the chain combines TRBV10-3 and TRBJ2-2; the D gene assignment is ambiguous. The CDR3 protein: CAIIVTNTGELFF. The nucleotide sequence reads as follows: TGTGCCATCATTGTAACCAACACCGGGGAGCTGTTTTTT.